This T cell receptor (beta chain) was retrieved from a study of blood T cell repertoires in COVID-19. Study in general: In each case, the material was cDNA or gDNA derived from T cells, B-cell-depleted T cells, or PBMCs.

Looked up from germline, CDR1 is SGHRS and CDR2 is YFSETQ. The CDR3 sequence is 16 residues long. The junction had 10 bases not matched to a gene; V was cut back by 3 bases and J by 7 bases. Clones were read by immunoSEQ multiplex PCR, and TCRdb kept only the in-frame ones, dropping some. This sample carries approximately 150,000 clones, roughly 84% of them seen once, and the ten largest clones take over 1.1%. The receptor was isolated from a man in his fifties or sixties with acute or convalescent COVID-19. Sequencing was performed on peripheral blood. J is TRBJ2-7 and V is TRBV5-1, with 13 positions matching TRBD2. The CDR3 DNA sequence: TGCGCCAGCAGCTCACCCCGGACTAGCGGGAGAGAGGAGCAGTACTTC. It encodes CASSSPRTSGREEQYF.